This paragraph reports one T cell receptor (beta chain). The record originates from a study of blood T cell repertoires in COVID-19. Trimming took off 3 bases at V and 0 bases at J, with 20 bases between the two ends. The V gene's germline CDR1 is ENHRY and CDR2 SYGVKD. CDR3 length: 18 amino acids. Only in-frame clones appear in the TCRdb table, and some are missing; sequencing was by immunoSEQ multiplex PCR. The top ten clones hold 6.5% to 9.5% of a sample with 150,000 to 250,000 clones, 80% to 85% of them seen once. V usage is TRBV10-3 and J usage is TRBJ1-1; perhaps TRBD1 as D (5 bases). Sequencing was performed on PBMCs or T cells enriched from blood (not recorded which). The receptor was isolated from a man aged 40-55 years who had recovered from COVID-19. CDR3 sequence reads: CAISEFSGRAGMNTEAFF. The CDR3 DNA reads as TGTGCCATCAGTGAATTTTCCGGCAGGGCAGGAATGAACACTGAAGCTTTCTTT.